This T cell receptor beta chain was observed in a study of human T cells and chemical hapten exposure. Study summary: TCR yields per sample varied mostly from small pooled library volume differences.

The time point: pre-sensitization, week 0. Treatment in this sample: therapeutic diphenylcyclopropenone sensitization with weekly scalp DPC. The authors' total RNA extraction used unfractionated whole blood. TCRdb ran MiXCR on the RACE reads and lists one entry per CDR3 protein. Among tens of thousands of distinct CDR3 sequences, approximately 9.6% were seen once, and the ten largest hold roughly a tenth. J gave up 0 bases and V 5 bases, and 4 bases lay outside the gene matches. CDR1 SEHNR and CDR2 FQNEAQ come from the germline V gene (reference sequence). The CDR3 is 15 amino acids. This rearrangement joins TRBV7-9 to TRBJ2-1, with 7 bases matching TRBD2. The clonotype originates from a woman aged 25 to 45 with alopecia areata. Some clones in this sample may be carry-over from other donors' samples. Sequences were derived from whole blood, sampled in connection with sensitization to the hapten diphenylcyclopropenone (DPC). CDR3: CASSPSGASYNEQFF. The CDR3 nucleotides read TGTGCCAGCAGCCCGAGCGGGGCCTCCTACAATGAGCAGTTCTTC.